The subject of this entry is one T cell receptor (beta chain). The source of the sample is a study of blood T cell repertoires in COVID-19. Study processing details: Estimation of nucleated cell counts relied on the amplification of reference gene primers. Here immunoSEQ multiplex PCR was the method, and the copy in TCRdb shows in-frame clones only, minus some. From that table come the V and J calls and clone size; the DNA was used to work out D and trimming. Among over 200,000 clones listed, 80% to 90% were seen once. Germline V gene data show CDR1 as SEHNR and CDR2 as FQNEAQ (reference sequence). The V end lost 2 bases, the J end lost 8 bases, and 7 bases lay between the germline ends. The CDR3 is made up of 13 amino acids.

The chain couples TRBV7-9 to TRBJ1-6, with no clear D. This receptor was taken from a woman aged 30 to 39 who had been exposed to COVID-19. The sequencing sample was made of PBMCs or T cells enriched from blood (not recorded which). In DNA form, the CDR3 reads TGTGCCAGCAGCTTAAGACTGGATTCACCCCTCCACTTT. Translated, it gives CASSLRLDSPLHF. The full variable domain, in which reference TRBV7-9 and TRBJ1-6 provide the parts outside the CDR3, is DTGVSQNPRHKITKRGQNVTFRCDPISEHNRLYWYRQTLGQGPEFLTYFQNEAQLEKSRLLSDRFSAERPKGSFSTLEIQRTEQGDSAMYLCASSLRLDSPLHFGNGTRLTVT.